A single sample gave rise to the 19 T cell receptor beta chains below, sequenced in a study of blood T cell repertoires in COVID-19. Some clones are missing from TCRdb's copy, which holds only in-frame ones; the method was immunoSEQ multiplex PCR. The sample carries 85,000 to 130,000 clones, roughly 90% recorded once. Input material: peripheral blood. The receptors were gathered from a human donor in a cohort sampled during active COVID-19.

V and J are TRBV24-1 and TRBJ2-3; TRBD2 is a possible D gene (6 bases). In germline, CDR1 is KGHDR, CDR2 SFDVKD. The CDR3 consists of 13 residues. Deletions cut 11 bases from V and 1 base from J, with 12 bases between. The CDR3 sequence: CAIATGGTDTQYF. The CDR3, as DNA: TGTGCCATCGCGACGGGAGGCACAGATACGCAGTATTTT.

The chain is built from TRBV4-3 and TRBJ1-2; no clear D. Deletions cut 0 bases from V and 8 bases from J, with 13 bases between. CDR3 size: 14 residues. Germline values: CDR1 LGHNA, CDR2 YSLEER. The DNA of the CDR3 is TGCGCCAGCAGCCAAGATTGGGCTGCGTTGGGCTACACCTTC. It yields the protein CASSQDWAALGYTF.

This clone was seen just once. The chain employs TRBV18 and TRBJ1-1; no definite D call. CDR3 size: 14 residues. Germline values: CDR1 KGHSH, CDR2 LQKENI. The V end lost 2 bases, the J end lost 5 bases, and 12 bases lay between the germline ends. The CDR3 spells CASSPVLGATEAFF. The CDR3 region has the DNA TGTGCCAGCTCACCAGTTTTGGGAGCTACTGAAGCTTTCTTT.

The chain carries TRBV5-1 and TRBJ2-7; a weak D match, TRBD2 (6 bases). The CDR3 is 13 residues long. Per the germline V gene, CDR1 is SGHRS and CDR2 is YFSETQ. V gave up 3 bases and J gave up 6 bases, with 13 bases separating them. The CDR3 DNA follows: TGCGCCAGCAGCTCTGGAGGGTTCCGCGAGCAGTACTTC. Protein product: CASSSGGFREQYF.

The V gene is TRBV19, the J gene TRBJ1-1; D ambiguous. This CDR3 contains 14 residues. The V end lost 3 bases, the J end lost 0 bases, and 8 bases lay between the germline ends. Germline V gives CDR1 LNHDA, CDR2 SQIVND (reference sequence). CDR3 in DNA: TGTGCCAGTAGTATGGAGGGCATGAACACTGAAGCTTTCTTT. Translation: CASSMEGMNTEAFF.

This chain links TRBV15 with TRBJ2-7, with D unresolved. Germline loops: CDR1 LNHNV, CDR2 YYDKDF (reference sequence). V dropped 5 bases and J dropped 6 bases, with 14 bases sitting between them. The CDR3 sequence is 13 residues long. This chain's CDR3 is CATSAGVTREQYF. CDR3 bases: TGTGCCACCAGCGCTGGAGTAACCCGCGAGCAGTACTTC.

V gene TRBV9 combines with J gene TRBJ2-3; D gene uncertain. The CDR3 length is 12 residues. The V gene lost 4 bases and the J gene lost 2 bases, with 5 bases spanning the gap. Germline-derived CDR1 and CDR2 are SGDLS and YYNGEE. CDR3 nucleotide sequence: TGTGCCAGCAGCATAAACACAGATACGCAGTATTTT. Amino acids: CASSINTDTQYF. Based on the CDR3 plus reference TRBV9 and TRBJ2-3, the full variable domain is DSGVTQTPKHLITATGQRVTLRCSPRSGDLSVYWYQQSLDQGLQFLIQYYNGEERAKGNILERFSAQQFPDLHSELNLSSLELGDSALYFCASSINTDTQYFGPGTRLTVL.

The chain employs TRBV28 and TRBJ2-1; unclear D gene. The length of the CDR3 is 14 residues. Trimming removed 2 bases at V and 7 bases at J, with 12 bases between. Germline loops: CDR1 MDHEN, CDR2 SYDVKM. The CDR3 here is CASSLLAVGNEQFF. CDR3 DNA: TGTGCCAGCAGTTTACTGGCGGTCGGGAATGAGCAGTTCTTC.

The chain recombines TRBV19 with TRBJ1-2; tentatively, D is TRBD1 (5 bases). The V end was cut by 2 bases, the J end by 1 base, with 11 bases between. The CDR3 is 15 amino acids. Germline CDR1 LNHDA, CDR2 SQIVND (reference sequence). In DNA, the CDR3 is TGTGCCAGTAGTATAACCGGGGGACTTAACTATGGCTACACCTTC. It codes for CASSITGGLNYGYTF.

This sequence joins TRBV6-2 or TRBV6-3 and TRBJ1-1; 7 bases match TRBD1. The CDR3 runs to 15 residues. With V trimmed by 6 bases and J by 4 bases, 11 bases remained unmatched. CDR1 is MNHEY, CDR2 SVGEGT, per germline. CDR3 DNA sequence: TGTGCCAGCAGCCAGATGACAGGGCTAGGCACTGAAGCTTTCTTT. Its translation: CASSQMTGLGTEAFF.

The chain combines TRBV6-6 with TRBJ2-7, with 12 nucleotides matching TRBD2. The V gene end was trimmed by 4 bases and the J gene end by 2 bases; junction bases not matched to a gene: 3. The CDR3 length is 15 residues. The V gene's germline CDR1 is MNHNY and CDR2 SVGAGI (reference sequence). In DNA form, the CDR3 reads TGTGCCAGCAGTTCTAGCGGGGGGGGGACCTACGAGCAGTACTTC. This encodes CASSSSGGGTYEQYF.

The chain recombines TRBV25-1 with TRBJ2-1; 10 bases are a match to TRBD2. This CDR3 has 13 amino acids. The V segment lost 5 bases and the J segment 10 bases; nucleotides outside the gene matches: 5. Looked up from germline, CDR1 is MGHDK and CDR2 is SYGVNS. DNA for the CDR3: TGTGCCAGCAGTAGCGGGGGGGTATGGGAGCAGTTCTTC. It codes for CASSSGGVWEQFF.

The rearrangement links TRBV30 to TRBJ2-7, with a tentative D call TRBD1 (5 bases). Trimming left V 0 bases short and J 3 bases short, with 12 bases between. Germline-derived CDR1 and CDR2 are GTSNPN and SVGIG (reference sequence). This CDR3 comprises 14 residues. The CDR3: CAWSVIVRDYEQYF. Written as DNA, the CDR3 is TGTGCCTGGAGTGTAATAGTCAGGGACTACGAGCAGTACTTC.

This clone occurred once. The CDR3 DNA is TGTGCCAGCAGCTTAGTTAGAGCCTCGGCCGGGGAGCTGTTTTTT. It encodes CASSLVRASAGELFF. The chain links TRBV11-1 to TRBJ2-2; D gene unclear. V dropped 1 base and J dropped 6 bases, with 12 bases sitting between them. The length of the CDR3 is 15 residues. Germline CDR1 is SGHAT and CDR2 is FQDESV (reference sequence). Full variable domain (outside the CDR3, taken from reference TRBV11-1 and TRBJ2-2): EAEVAQSPRYKITEKSQAVAFWCDPISGHATLYWYRQILGQGPELLVQFQDESVVDDSQLPKDRFSAERLKGVDSTLKIQPAELGDSAMYLCASSLVRASAGELFFGEGSRLTVL.

The CDR3 sequence: CSASTGESTEAFF. The CDR3 DNA follows: TGCAGTGCTAGTACAGGGGAGAGCACTGAAGCTTTCTTT. This rearrangement joins TRBV20-1 to TRBJ1-1; 7 bases match TRBD1. V lost 3 bases and J lost 4; bases outside the gene matches: 5. The length of the CDR3 is 13 residues. Germline loops: CDR1 DFQATT, CDR2 SNEGSKA (reference sequence).

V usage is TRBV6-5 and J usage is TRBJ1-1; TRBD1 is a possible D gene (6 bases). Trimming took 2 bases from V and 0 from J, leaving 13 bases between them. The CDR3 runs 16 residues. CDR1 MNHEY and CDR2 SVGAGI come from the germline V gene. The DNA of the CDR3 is TGTGCCAGCAGTTACACCTGGACAGCCATGAACACTGAAGCTTTCTTT. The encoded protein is CASSYTWTAMNTEAFF.

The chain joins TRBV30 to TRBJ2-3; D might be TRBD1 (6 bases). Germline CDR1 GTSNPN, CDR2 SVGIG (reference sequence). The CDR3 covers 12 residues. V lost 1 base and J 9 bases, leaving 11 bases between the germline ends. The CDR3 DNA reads TGTGCCTGGAGTGCCCAGGGGTTCACGCAGTATTTT. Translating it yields CAWSAQGFTQYF. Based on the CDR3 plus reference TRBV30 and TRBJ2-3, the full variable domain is SQTIHQWPATLVQPVGSPLSLECTVEGTSNPNLYWYRQAAGRGLQLLFYSVGIGQISSEVPQNLSASRPQDRQFILSSKKLLLSDSGFYLCAWSAQGFTQYFGPGTRLTVL.

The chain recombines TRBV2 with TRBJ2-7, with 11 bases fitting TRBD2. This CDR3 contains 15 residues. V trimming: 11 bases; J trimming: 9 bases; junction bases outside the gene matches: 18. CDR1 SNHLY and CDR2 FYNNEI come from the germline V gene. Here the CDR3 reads CAGGLAGQTQGRQYF. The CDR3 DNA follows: TGTGCCGGTGGACTAGCGGGTCAGACGCAGGGGAGGCAGTACTTC.

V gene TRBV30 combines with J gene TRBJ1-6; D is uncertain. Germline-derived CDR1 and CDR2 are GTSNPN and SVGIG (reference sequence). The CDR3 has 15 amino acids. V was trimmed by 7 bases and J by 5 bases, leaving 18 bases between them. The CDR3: CALLEPRINNSPLHF. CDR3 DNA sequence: TGTGCCTTACTGGAGCCGAGGATCAATAATTCACCCCTCCACTTT.